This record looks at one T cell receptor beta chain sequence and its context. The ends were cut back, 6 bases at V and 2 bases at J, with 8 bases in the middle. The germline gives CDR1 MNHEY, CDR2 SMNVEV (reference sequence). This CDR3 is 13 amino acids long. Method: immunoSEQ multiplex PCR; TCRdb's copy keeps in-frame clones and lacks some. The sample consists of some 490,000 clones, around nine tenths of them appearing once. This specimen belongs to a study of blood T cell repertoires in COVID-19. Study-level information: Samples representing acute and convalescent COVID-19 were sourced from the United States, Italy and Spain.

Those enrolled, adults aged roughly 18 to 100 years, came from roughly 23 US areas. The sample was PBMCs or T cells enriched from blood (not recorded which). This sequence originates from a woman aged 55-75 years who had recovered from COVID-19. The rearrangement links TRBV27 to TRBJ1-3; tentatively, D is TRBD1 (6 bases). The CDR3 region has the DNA TGTGCCAGCAGGTCAGGGGCTGGAAACACCATATATTTT. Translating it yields CASRSGAGNTIYF.